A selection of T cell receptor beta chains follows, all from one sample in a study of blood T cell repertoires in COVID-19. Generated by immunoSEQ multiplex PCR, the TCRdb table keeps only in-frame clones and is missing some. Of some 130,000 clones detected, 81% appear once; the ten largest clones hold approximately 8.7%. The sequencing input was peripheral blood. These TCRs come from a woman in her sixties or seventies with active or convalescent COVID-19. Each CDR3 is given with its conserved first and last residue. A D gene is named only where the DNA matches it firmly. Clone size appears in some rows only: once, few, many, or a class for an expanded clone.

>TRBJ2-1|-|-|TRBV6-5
TGTGCCAGCGGGGGGGGCCGGAGTGAGCAGTTCTTC
CASGGGRSEQFF
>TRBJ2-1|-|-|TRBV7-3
TGTGCCAGCAGCTTAACGGGGGCTACGGATGAGCAGTTCTTC
CASSLTGATDEQFF
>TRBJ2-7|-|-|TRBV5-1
TGCGCCAGCAGCCTTGAGATTTCTCGATACTACGAGCAGTACTTC
CASSLEISRYYEQYF
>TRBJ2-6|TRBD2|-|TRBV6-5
TGTGCCAGCAAGGTAGCGGGGGTTGGGGCCAACGTCCTGACTTTC
CASKVAGVGANVLTF
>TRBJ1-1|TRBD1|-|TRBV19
TGTGCCAGTAGCCCTACAGGGGCTGAAGCTTTCTTT
CASSPTGAEAFF
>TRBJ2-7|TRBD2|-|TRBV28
TGTGCCAGCAGTCTACTAGCGGAGGTTAGTGAGCAGTACTTC
CASSLLAEVSEQYF
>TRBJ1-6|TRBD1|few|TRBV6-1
TGTGCCAGCAGTGAAGTGGGGGGACAGGGTTCCGATAATTCACCCCTCCACTTT
CASSEVGGQGSDNSPLHF
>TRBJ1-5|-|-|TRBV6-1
TGTGCCAGCAGTGTGGGGGCCCACAATAGCAATCAGCCCCAGCATTTT
CASSVGAHNSNQPQHF
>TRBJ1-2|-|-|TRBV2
TGTGCCAGCAGCCGGGACACAAACTATGGCTACACCTTC
CASSRDTNYGYTF
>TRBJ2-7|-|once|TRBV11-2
TGTGCCAGCAGCTTAGTCAGGCCCCCATCCGAGCAGTACTTC
CASSLVRPPSEQYF
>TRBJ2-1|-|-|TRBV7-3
TGTGCCAGCAGCCCACAGGGAGTTCAGGGTAATGAGCAGTTCTTC
CASSPQGVQGNEQFF
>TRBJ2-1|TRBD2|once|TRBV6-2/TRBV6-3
TGTGCCAGCAGTTACGGGGCGGGAGGCACAAATGAGCAGTTCTTC
CASSYGAGGTNEQFF
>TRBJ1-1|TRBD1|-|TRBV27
TGTGCCAGCATGGGCAGGGGGTACACTGAAGCTTTCTTT
CASMGRGYTEAFF
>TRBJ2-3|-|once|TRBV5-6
TGTGCCAGCAGCTTTCCGGGAGGGGGCAGGACAGATACGCAGTATTTT
CASSFPGGGRTDTQYF
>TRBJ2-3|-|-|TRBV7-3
TGTGCCAGCAGCCCCCGGAGGAAAGATACGCAGTATTTT
CASSPRRKDTQYF
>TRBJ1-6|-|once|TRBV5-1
TGCGCCAGCAGCCCGATTACAGGGAAGTCACCCCTCCACTTT
CASSPITGKSPLHF
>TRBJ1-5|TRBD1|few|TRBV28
TGTGCCAGCAGTTTAAAACAGGGGGCCCTCTTAAATCAGCCCCAGCATTTT
CASSLKQGALLNQPQHF
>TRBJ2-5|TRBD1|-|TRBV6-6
TGTGCCAGCAGTTTAAACGCACAGGGGGCGGGAGAGACCCAGTACTTC
CASSLNAQGAGETQYF
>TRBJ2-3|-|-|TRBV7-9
TGTGCCAGCAGCGCGAATATCGGTGACAGATTTAGCGATACGCAGTATTTT
CASSANIGDRFSDTQYF
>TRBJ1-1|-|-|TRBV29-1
TGCAGCGTTCGTAGGTCGGGTTCCAACACTGAAGCTTTCTTT
CSVRRSGSNTEAFF
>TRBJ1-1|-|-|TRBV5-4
TGTGCCAGCAGCTTTCCAGGGAGGAGTATAAGGACTGAAGCTTTCTTT
CASSFPGRSIRTEAFF
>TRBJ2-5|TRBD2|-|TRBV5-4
TGTGCCAGCAGCTCGACTAGCGGGAGACAGAAGACCCAGTACTTC
CASSSTSGRQKTQYF
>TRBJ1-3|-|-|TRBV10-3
TGTGCCATCACCTTGGAGTTGGGAAACACCATATATTTT
CAITLELGNTIYF
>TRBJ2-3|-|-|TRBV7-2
TGTGCCAGCAGCTTAGAGTCCGGGGGCACAGATACGCAGTATTTT
CASSLESGGTDTQYF